This passage covers 12 T cell receptor beta chains from one sample sequenced in a study of T-cell memory formation after mild COVID-19. MiXCR was run by TCRdb on the 5' RACE reads, yielding one entry per CDR3 protein. This table holds 290,000 or so distinct CDR3 sequences, 19% found once. The sample consisted of PBMCs or a T cell subset sorted from them (not recorded which). These receptors originate from a man aged 18 to 30 who had mild COVID-19 (a few samples of this study predate the infection). Cell type and time point are not known.

The chain employs TRBV6-5 and TRBJ2-7, with 7 bases aligning to TRBD1. The V segment lost 2 bases and the J segment 2 bases; nucleotides outside the gene matches: 6. The germline V gene has CDR1 MNHEY and CDR2 SVGAGI. The CDR3 is 15 amino acids. This CDR3 is CASSYGQGETYEQYF. CDR3 sequence (DNA): TGTGCCAGCAGTTACGGGCAGGGGGAGACCTACGAGCAGTACTTC.

This clonotype was recorded a few times. The chain recombines TRBV4-1 with TRBJ1-1, with TRBD1 matching 7 bases. Germline CDR1 and CDR2: MGHRA and YSYEKL. The CDR3 runs 14 residues. J gave up 4 bases and V 3 bases, and 5 bases lay outside the gene matches. The CDR3 bases are TGCGCCAGCAGCCAGGCAGACAGGGTCACTGAAGCTTTCTTT. Amino acid sequence: CASSQADRVTEAFF.

The chain is built from TRBV4-2 and TRBJ2-3, with 13 bases aligning to TRBD2. CDR1 and CDR2 (germline): LGHNA, YNFKEQ. V gave up 0 bases and J gave up 2 bases; unmatched junction bases: 5. The CDR3 loop spans 18 amino acids. As DNA, the CDR3 is TGTGCCAGCAGCCAAGATGCTGGACTAGCGGGAGACACAGATACGCAGTATTTT. Translated: CASSQDAGLAGDTDTQYF.

This chain uses TRBV7-3 with TRBJ2-1; D is perhaps TRBD2 (6 bases). V lost 3 bases and J 6 bases, leaving 12 bases between the germline ends. The length of the CDR3 is 14 residues. CDR1 and CDR2 (germline): SGHTA, FQGTGA. In DNA, the CDR3 is TGTGCCAGCAGCTTGCGGGACTGGGGCAATGAGCAGTTCTTC. Translation gives CASSLRDWGNEQFF.

The chain has TRBV7-2 and TRBJ2-4, with a weak D call TRBD1 (6 bases). V dropped 2 bases and J dropped 1 base, with 9 bases sitting between them. The germline V gene encodes CDR1 SGHTA and CDR2 FQGNSA. The CDR3 has 15 amino acids. For the CDR3, the DNA is TGTGCCAGCAGCTTACCCCAGGGGGCCAAAAACATTCAGTACTTC. It translates to CASSLPQGAKNIQYF.

This clonotype showed up just a few times. V is TRBV7-2 and J is TRBJ2-5; D call uncertain. The CDR3 covers 15 residues. CDR1 and CDR2 (germline): SGHTA, FQGNSA. Trimming took 1 base from V and 1 from J, leaving 10 bases between them. The CDR3 loop is CASSLGASLQETQYF. The CDR3 DNA reads TGTGCCAGCAGCTTAGGTGCGAGTCTCCAAGAGACCCAGTACTTC.

This clonotype was seen more than once but under ten times. One end of the junction does not line up with germline, which may come from a read error. This rearrangement joins TRBV14 to TRBJ2-2; D unclear. Germline-derived CDR1 and CDR2 are SGHDN and FVKESK. This CDR3 has 13 amino acids. CDR3 residues: CASRQANTGELFF. In DNA, the CDR3 is TGTGCCAGCAGGCAAGCGAACACCGGGGAGCTGTTTTTT.

The V call is TRBV20-1, the J call TRBJ2-1, with D perhaps TRBD2 (5 bases). In germline, CDR1 is DFQATT, CDR2 SNEGSKA (reference sequence). The CDR3 is 12 amino acids. Trimming left V 0 bases short and J 9 bases short, with 9 bases between. The CDR3 DNA reads as TGCAGTGCTAGAGATTCGGGGAGTGAGCAGTTCTTC. It codes for CSARDSGSEQFF.

The sample holds a few counts of this clonotype. This chain joins TRBV24-1 and TRBJ2-1, with D unresolved. The length of the CDR3 is 14 residues. The V gene's germline CDR1 is KGHDR and CDR2 SFDVKD. With 4 bases removed from V and 7 bases from J, the gap between germline ends came to 13 bases. This chain's CDR3 is CATSDYRGTNEQFF. CDR3 in DNA: TGTGCCACCAGTGACTACAGAGGAACAAATGAGCAGTTCTTC.

This clonotype has more than one count but fewer than ten. The V and J genes are TRBV7-2 and TRBJ2-3; TRBD2 aligns across 8 bases. V was pared by 3 bases and J by 1 base, with 12 bases of the junction left unmatched. Germline CDR1 and CDR2: SGHTA and FQGNSA. The CDR3 length is 18 residues. For the CDR3, the DNA is TGTGCCAGCAGCTTGGTTGTACCGGGACTAGGGGGCACAGATACGCAGTATTTT. This encodes CASSLVVPGLGGTDTQYF.

The V and J genes are TRBV11-1 and TRBJ2-2, with 11 bases identical to TRBD1. V lost 5 bases, J lost 4 bases, and 6 bases stayed unmatched. The CDR3 runs 16 residues. Germline V gene lookup returns CDR1 SGHAT and CDR2 FQDESV (reference sequence). The CDR3 DNA reads as TGTGCCAGCAGCCCTGGACAGGGGGCTAGCACCGGGGAGCTGTTTTTT. Translated: CASSPGQGASTGELFF.

DNA for the CDR3: TGTGCCAGCAGCCCGGACATTTATCAGCCCCAGCATTTT. The encoded protein is CASSPDIYQPQHF. This sequence joins TRBV7-8 and TRBJ1-5; tentatively, D is TRBD1 (5 bases). The CDR3 sequence is 13 residues long. With 5 bases removed from V and 5 bases from J, the gap between germline ends came to 10 bases. CDR1 and CDR2 from the germline V gene are SGHVS and FQNEAQ.